The rows below give T cell receptor beta chains drawn from one sample of a study of T cells in localized non-small cell lung cancer. Profiled with immunoSEQ multiplex PCR; TCRdb holds only in-frame clones, not every one. The top ten hold about 2.9% of the sample, which has over 20,000 clones, roughly 90% seen once. This specimen consisted of peripheral blood, obtained before any cancer treatment. The origin of the receptors is a woman between 35 and 70 years old with stage I lung adenocarcinoma. CDR3s leave out the opening cysteine and the closing phenylalanine or tryptophan. The order of the fields is J gene, V gene, CDR3 protein.

>TRBJ2-1|TRBV11-2
ASSLSSYNEQF
>TRBJ2-1|TRBV19
ASSIDQVGGSYNEQF
>TRBJ2-5|TRBV7-2
ASSLFASGRPQETQY
>TRBJ1-5|TRBV23-1
ASRTGGESGSNQPQH
>TRBJ2-1|TRBV28
ASSLGGAEQF
>TRBJ2-4|TRBV7-9
ASSREGLAKNIQY
>TRBJ2-1|TRBV11-1
ASSFPSGLLYDYEQF
>TRBJ2-1|TRBV2
ASRQEGGLYNEQF
>TRBJ2-1|TRBV10-3
AISTQGANEQF
>TRBJ1-2|TRBV19
ASIIKGAFGYGYT
>TRBJ2-1|TRBV7-2
ASSSLPGLAGLSEQF
>TRBJ2-1|TRBV30
AWAQGPYNEQF
>TRBJ2-1|TRBV6-5
ASSYSRGSYYNEQF
>TRBJ2-7|TRBV27
ASSPPRTSLSSSYEQY
>TRBJ2-1|TRBV6-5
ASSYWLAGPNEQF
>TRBJ2-5|TRBV10-3
AISPGQGRGQETQY
>TRBJ1-5|TRBV23-1
ASSQRARNNNQPQH
>TRBJ2-7|TRBV18
ASSPPGQAHYEQY
>TRBJ2-2|TRBV10-1
ASSEDYTGELF
>TRBJ2-2|TRBV18
ASSPLGQGMSGELF
>TRBJ2-5|TRBV10-1
ASSESGGQETQY
>TRBJ1-5|TRBV19
ASSTRLDQPQH
>TRBJ2-1|TRBV6-6
ASSTQGPSYNEQF
>TRBJ2-1|TRBV9
ASTLGTSGRREQF
>TRBJ1-1|TRBV6-6
ASSVDTNTEAF
>TRBJ1-1|TRBV2
ASSYDRGAGEAF
>TRBJ1-5|TRBV19
ASSMWEGKDQPQH
>TRBJ2-1|TRBV2
ASRGEWGTRGNEQF
>TRBJ2-5|TRBV29-1
SAQGQDGATQY
>TRBJ1-1|TRBV5-1
ASSLVGIGTEAF
>TRBJ1-5|TRBV7-2
ASSFWGPNQPQH
>TRBJ2-2|TRBV18
ASSPTGLANTGELF
>TRBJ2-3|TRBV11-2
ASSLGRAGGPPTDTQY
>TRBJ2-6|TRBV15
ATSRDDSSGANVLT
>TRBJ2-2|TRBV19
ASSASGTRNTGELF
>TRBJ2-1|TRBV7-8
ASSLRDRAPDEQF
>TRBJ2-5|TRBV10-3
ATKGDSETQY
>TRBJ2-1|TRBV9
ASSVAREAYNEQF
>-|TRBV28
ASSDGLALPRTDEQY